This is a list of T cell receptor beta chains from one sample in a study of graft-versus-host responses after intestinal transplantation. Sequencing was performed with immunoSEQ multiplex PCR; in TCRdb, only in-frame clones are kept and a portion is missing. The table includes over 80,000 clones, about nine tenths detected once. Their antigens remain unidentified. The input for sequencing was unstimulated CD8+ T cells sorted from spleen or lymph node cells, taken before transplant. All receptors derive from a human donor who was the organ donor for an intestinal transplant. CDR3s include the opening cysteine and the closing phenylalanine or tryptophan. The D gene is left open where the match is weak. Size values are once, few and many counts, or a class for expanded clones, and some rows have none.

D gene,clone size,V gene,J gene,CDR3 DNA,CDR3 protein
.,.,TRBV2,TRBJ1-1,TGTGCCAGCAGTGAACGTCCTGAAGCTTTCTTT,CASSERPEAFF
TRBD1,once,TRBV9,TRBJ2-7,TGTGCCAGCAGCGGCGGACAGGGCGACGAGCAGTACTTC,CASSGGQGDEQYF
.,few,TRBV6-6,TRBJ1-1,TGTGCCAGCAGTCCTGACCCGAGGGCTGAAGCTTTCTTT,CASSPDPRAEAFF
TRBD1,once,TRBV2,TRBJ1-6,TGTGCCAGCCTGGGTGGGACAGGGGTGGATTCACCCCTCCACTTT,CASLGGTGVDSPLHF
TRBD2,.,TRBV5-5,TRBJ2-7,TGTGCCAGCAGCCCGTGGGGGGGAAGACAGTACGAGCAGTACTTC,CASSPWGGRQYEQYF
.,.,TRBV4-1,TRBJ1-6,TGCGCCAGCAGCCTAGGGAGGGGGGATGGACCCCTCCACTTT,CASSLGRGDGPLHF
.,.,TRBV4-3,TRBJ2-7,TGCGCCAGCAGCCCCTCCCGCGGGGACCTATACGAGCAGTACTTC,CASSPSRGDLYEQYF
TRBD1,.,TRBV4-3,TRBJ2-7,TGCGCCAGCAGCCAAGGGACAGGGACCTACGAGCAGTACTTC,CASSQGTGTYEQYF
.,.,TRBV6-4,TRBJ2-1,TGTGCCAGCAGTCGGGGGATGAACTCCTACAATGAGCAGTTCTTC,CASSRGMNSYNEQFF
.,.,TRBV19,TRBJ1-1,TGTGCCAGTAGGGTAGAGGGAGGGAACACTGAAGCTTTCTTT,CASRVEGGNTEAFF
.,.,TRBV27,TRBJ2-7,TGTGCCAGCACTGCGGGGGCCCCCTACGAGCAGTACTTC,CASTAGAPYEQYF
TRBD1,.,TRBV7-3,TRBJ1-3,TGTGCCAGCCCCCTACACAGGGGGCTTGGAAACACCATATATTTT,CASPLHRGLGNTIYF
TRBD2,.,TRBV11-3,TRBJ2-3,TGTGCCAGCAGCGCCCGATCTAGCGGGGCGGCAGATACGCAGTATTTT,CASSARSSGAADTQYF
.,.,TRBV9,TRBJ2-6,TGTGCCAGCAGAACAGGGTCCTCTGGGGCCAACGTCCTGACTTTC,CASRTGSSGANVLTF
TRBD2,.,TRBV7-3,TRBJ2-1,TGTGCCAGCAGCCCGAGCGGGGGGGTTACCAATGAGCAGTTCTTC,CASSPSGGVTNEQFF
.,.,TRBV28,TRBJ1-1,TGTGCCAGCAACTTCATGAACACTGAAGCTTTCTTT,CASNFMNTEAFF
.,.,TRBV4-3,TRBJ2-3,TGCGCCAGCAGCCAAGAAGGGGGAATTTACACAGATACGCAGTATTTT,CASSQEGGIYTDTQYF